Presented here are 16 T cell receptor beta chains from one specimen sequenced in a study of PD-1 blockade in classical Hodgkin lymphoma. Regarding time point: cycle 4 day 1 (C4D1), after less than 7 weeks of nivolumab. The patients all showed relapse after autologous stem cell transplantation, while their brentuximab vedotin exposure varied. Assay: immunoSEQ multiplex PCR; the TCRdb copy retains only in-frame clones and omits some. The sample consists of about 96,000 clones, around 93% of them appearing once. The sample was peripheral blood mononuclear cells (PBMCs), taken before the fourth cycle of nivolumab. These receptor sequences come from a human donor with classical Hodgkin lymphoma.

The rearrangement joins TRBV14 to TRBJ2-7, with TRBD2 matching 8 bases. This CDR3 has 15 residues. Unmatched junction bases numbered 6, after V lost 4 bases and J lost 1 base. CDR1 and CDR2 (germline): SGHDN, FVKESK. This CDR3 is CASSLGGGRSYEQYF. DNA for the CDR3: TGTGCCAGCAGCCTGGGGGGCGGGAGGTCCTACGAGCAGTACTTC.

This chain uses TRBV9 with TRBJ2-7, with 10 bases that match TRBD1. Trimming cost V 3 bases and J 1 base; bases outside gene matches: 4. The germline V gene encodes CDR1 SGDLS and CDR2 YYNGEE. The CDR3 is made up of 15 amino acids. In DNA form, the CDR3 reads TGTGCCAGCAGCGCCGGGACAGGGGTTTCCTACGAGCAGTACTTC. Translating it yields CASSAGTGVSYEQYF.

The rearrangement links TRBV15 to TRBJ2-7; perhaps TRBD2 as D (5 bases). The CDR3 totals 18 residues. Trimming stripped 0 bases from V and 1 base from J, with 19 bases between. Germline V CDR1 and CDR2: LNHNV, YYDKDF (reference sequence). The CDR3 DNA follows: TGTGCCACCAGCAGAGAGGAGGTAGCGTCGGGTACATCCTACGAGCAGTACTTC. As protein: CATSREEVASGTSYEQYF.

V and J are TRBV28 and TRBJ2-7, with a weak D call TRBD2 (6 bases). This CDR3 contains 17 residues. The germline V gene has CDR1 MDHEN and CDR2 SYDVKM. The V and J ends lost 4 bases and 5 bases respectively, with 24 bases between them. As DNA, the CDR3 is TGTGCCAGCAGTTCTTTTAGGCCCGGGAGACTGGGCCACGAGCAGTACTTC. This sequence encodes CASSSFRPGRLGHEQYF.

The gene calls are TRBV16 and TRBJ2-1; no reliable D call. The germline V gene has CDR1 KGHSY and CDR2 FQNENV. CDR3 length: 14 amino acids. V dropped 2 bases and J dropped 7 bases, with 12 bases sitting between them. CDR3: CASSQSIGWNEQFF. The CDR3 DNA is TGTGCCAGCAGCCAAAGCATAGGGTGGAATGAGCAGTTCTTC.

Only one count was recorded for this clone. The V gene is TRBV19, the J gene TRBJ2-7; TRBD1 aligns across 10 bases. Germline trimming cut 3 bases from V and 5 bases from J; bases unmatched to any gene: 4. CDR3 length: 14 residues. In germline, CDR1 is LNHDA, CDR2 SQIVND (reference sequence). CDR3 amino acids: CASSIGQGVHEQYF. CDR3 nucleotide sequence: TGTGCCAGTAGTATCGGACAGGGGGTCCACGAGCAGTACTTC.

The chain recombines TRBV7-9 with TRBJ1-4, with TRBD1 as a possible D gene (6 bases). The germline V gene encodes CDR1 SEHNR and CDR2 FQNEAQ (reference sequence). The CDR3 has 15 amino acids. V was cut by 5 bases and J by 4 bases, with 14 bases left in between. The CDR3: CASSLTDSRNEKLFF. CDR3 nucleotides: TGTGCCAGCAGCCTCACGGACAGCCGTAATGAAAAACTGTTTTTT.

Here the CDR3 reads CASTSRGRSYNEQFF. CDR3 DNA sequence: TGTGCCAGCACCTCCAGGGGGAGGTCCTACAATGAGCAGTTCTTC. The rearrangement links TRBV5-4 to TRBJ2-1; D perhaps matches TRBD1 (7 bases). The germline gives CDR1 SGHNT, CDR2 YYREEE (reference sequence). The CDR3 spans 15 residues. The V end was cut by 6 bases, the J end by 1 base, with 14 bases between. Drawing the rest from reference TRBV5-4 and TRBJ2-1, the complete variable domain is ETGVTQSPTHLIKTRGQQVTLRCSSQSGHNTVSWYQQALGQGPQFIFQYYREEENGRGNFPPRFSGLQFPNYSSELNVNALELDDSALYLCASTSRGRSYNEQFFGPGTRLTVL.

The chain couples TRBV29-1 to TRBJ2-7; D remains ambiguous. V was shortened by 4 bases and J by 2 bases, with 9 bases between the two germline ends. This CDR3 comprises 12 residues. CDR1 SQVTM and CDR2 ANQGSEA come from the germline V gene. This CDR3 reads CSVAGSTYEQYF. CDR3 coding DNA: TGCAGCGTTGCAGGTTCCACCTACGAGCAGTACTTC.

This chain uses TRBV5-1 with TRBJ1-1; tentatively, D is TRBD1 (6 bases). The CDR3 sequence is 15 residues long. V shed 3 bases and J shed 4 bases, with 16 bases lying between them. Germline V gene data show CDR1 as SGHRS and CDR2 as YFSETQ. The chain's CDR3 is CASSWAGGRGTEAFF. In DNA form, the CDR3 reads TGCGCCAGCAGCTGGGCGGGGGGGCGAGGCACTGAAGCTTTCTTT.

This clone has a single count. CDR3: CASRPGQVSAEQYF. The CDR3, as DNA: TGTGCCAGCAGGCCCGGGCAGGTTTCTGCCGAGCAGTACTTC. The chain employs TRBV28 and TRBJ2-7; D gene unclear. V was trimmed by 6 bases and J by 6 bases, leaving 18 bases between them. There are 14 residues in the CDR3. Germline V gene lookup returns CDR1 MDHEN and CDR2 SYDVKM.

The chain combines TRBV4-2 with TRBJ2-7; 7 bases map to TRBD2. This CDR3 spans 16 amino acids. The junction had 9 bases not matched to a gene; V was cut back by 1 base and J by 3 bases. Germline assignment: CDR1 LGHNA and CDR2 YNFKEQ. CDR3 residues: CASSQVGGTESYEQYF. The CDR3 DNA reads TGTGCCAGCAGCCAAGTGGGGGGGACCGAAAGCTACGAGCAGTACTTC.

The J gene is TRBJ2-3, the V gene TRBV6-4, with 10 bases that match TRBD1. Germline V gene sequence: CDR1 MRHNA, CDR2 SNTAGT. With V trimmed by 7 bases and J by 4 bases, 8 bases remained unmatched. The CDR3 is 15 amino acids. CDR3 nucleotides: TGTGCCAGCATGGCGGGACAGGGGTTTGCAGATACGCAGTATTTT. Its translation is CASMAGQGFADTQYF.

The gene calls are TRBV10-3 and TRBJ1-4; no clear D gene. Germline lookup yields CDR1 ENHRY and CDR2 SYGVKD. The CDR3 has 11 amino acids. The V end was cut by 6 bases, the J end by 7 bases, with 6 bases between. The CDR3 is CAISPGEKLFF. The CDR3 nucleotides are TGTGCCATCAGCCCAGGTGAAAAACTGTTTTTT.

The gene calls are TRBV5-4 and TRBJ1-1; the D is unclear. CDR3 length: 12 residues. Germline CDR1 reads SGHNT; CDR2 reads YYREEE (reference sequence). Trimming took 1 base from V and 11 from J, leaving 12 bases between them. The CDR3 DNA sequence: TGTGCCAGCAGCTTGAACTCGCGCGGGGCTTTCTTT. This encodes CASSLNSRGAFF. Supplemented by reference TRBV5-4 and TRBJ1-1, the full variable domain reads ETGVTQSPTHLIKTRGQQVTLRCSSQSGHNTVSWYQQALGQGPQFIFQYYREEENGRGNFPPRFSGLQFPNYSSELNVNALELDDSALYLCASSLNSRGAFFGQGTRLTVV.

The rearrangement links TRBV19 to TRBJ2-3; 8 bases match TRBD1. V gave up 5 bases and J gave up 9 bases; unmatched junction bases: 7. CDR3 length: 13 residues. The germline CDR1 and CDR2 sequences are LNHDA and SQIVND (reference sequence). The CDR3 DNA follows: TGTGCCAGTAGTCCCACGGACAGGGCCACGCAGTATTTT. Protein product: CASSPTDRATQYF.